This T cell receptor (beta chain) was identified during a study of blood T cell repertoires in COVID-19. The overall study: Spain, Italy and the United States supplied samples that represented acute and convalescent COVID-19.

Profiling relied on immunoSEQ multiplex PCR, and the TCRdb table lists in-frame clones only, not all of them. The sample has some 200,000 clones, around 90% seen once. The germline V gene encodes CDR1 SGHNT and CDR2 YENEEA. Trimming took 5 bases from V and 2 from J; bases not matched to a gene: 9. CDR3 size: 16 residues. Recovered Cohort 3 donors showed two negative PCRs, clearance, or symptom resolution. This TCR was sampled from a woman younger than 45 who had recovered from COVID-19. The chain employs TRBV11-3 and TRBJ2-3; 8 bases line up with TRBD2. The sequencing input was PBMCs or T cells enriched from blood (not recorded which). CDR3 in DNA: TGTGCCAGCAGCCGGCTTGGCGGGAGGAACACAGATACGCAGTATTTT. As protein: CASSRLGGRNTDTQYF.